These T cell receptor beta chains were read from a single sample in a study of cytomegalovirus exposure and HLA in healthy donors. Some clones are missing from TCRdb's copy, which holds only in-frame ones; the method was immunoSEQ multiplex PCR. The sample includes some 170,000 clones, around three quarters of them seen just once. Sequences were obtained from PBMCs. The receptors were gathered from a woman aged 35 to 49 in good health and CMV-seronegative. CDR3s include the opening cysteine and the closing phenylalanine or tryptophan. A D gene is named only where the DNA matches it firmly. Size is stated for part of the rows, as once, few or many counts, or as a class when the clone is expanded.

abundance | j_gene | v_gene | d_gene | CDR3nt | CDR3aa
. | TRBJ2-1 | TRBV7-2 | . | TGTGCCAGCAGCTTAGTGGGAGCCGTGGAGCAGTTCTTC | CASSLVGAVEQFF
. | TRBJ2-2 | TRBV7-3 | TRBD2 | TGTGCCAGCAGCTTCCTAGCGGGAGGTGCGGACACCGGGGAGCTGTTTTTT | CASSFLAGGADTGELFF
. | TRBJ2-3 | TRBV9 | TRBD2 | TGTGCCAGCAGCACTACCTCCTGGACTAGCGGGAGGGCTCAAGATACGCAGTATTTT | CASSTTSWTSGRAQDTQYF
. | TRBJ2-2 | TRBV9 | TRBD2 | TGTGCCAGCAGCGTTAGCGGGAGTCGCGGGGAGCTGTTTTTT | CASSVSGSRGELFF
few | TRBJ2-5 | TRBV19 | TRBD1 | TGTGCCAGTAGTACCGGACAGGGTTTGCAGACCCAGTACTTC | CASSTGQGLQTQYF
. | TRBJ2-1 | TRBV27 | TRBD2 | TGTGCCAGCAGTTTAAGGAGCGGGAGGGCCGGAGGGACCAATGAGCAGTTCTTC | CASSLRSGRAGGTNEQFF
. | TRBJ2-7 | TRBV4-2 | TRBD2 | TGTGCCAGCAGCCCGAGGCGCGGGAGGGAAGGCTACGAGCAGTACTTC | CASSPRRGREGYEQYF
. | TRBJ1-1 | TRBV19 | . | TGTGCCAGTATTTTCTTCGGGCGGGGTTACACTGAAGCTTTCTTT | CASIFFGRGYTEAFF
. | TRBJ2-5 | TRBV29-1 | TRBD2 | TGCAGCGCTGTAAAACAAGGGGCGGGGGTAACCCAGTACTTC | CSAVKQGAGVTQYF
. | TRBJ1-1 | TRBV7-9 | . | TGTGCCAGCAGCGCCCCGACAGGTCCGGAACCAACTGAAGCTTTCTTT | CASSAPTGPEPTEAFF
. | TRBJ1-1 | TRBV2 | . | TGTGCCAGCGACGTAGACAGGAACACTGAAGCTTTCTTT | CASDVDRNTEAFF
. | TRBJ2-1 | TRBV28 | TRBD2 | TGTGCCAGCAGCCCCGGGACTAGCGCCTACAATGAGCAGTTCTTC | CASSPGTSAYNEQFF
. | TRBJ1-1 | TRBV28 | . | TGTGCCAGCAGCTCTGACAGTGAAGCTTTCTTT | CASSSDSEAFF
. | TRBJ1-5 | TRBV27 | . | TGTGCCAGCAGTTTATCGGGCAGTCAGCCCCAGCATTTT | CASSLSGSQPQHF
. | TRBJ2-3 | TRBV2 | TRBD2 | TGTGCCAGCAGAGGACTAGCGGGAGGCACAGATACGCAGTATTTT | CASRGLAGGTDTQYF
. | TRBJ2-5 | TRBV5-1 | TRBD2 | TGCGCCAGCAGCTTTATCCAGCGGGAAACAGAGACCCAGTACTTC | CASSFIQRETETQYF
. | TRBJ1-1 | TRBV9 | . | TGTGCCAGCAGCGTAGGTGTGACAGAGAACACTGAAGCTTTCTTT | CASSVGVTENTEAFF